This T cell receptor beta chain was identified in a study of cytomegalovirus exposure and HLA in healthy donors. Study-level background: There were roughly 110 million unique TCR beta sequences, drawn from about 179 million T cells, in an earlier analysis.

The PCR used 60 Vbeta and 13 Jbeta primers. The table came from immunoSEQ multiplex PCR; TCRdb's copy has only in-frame clones and leaves some out. Among some 200,000 clones listed, around 83% were seen once. Findings and limits, study-wide: Within a later analysis, the majority of CMV-associated TCR beta chains appeared HLA-restricted.

Remarks on this clone: Its antigen is still unknown.

Source material: PBMCs. This receptor was taken from a girl between 10 and 17 years old in good health and CMV-seronegative.

CDR3 in amino acids: CASRFPPGGPNLQPQHF. In nucleotides, the CDR3 is TGTGCCAGCCGTTTTCCGCCGGGGGGGCCGAATCTTCAGCCCCAGCATTTT. The gene calls are TRBV7-3 and TRBJ1-5; D is possibly TRBD1 (6 bases). The CDR3 spans 17 residues. Germline-derived CDR1 and CDR2 are SGHTA and FQGTGA. Trimming took 8 bases from V and 6 from J, leaving 26 bases between them. Combining the CDR3 with reference TRBV7-3 and TRBJ1-5 gives the whole variable domain GAGVSQTPSNKVTEKGKYVELRCDPISGHTALYWYRQSLGQGPEFLIYFQGTGAADDSGLPNDRFFAVRPEGSVSTLKIQRTERGDSAVYLCASRFPPGGPNLQPQHFGDGTRLSIL.